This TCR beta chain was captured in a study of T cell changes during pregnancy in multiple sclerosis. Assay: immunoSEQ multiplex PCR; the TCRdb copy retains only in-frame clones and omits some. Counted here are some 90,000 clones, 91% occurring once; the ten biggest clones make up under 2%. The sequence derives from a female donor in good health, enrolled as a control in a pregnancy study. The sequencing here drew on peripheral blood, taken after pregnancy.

The CDR3 loop reads CASSLVSSGNTIYF. The CDR3 DNA sequence: TGTGCCAGCAGCTTAGTATCTTCTGGAAACACCATATATTTT. The chain recombines TRBV7-2 with TRBJ1-3, with no clear D. The V gene's germline CDR1 is SGHTA and CDR2 FQGNSA. This CDR3 region has 14 residues. V dropped 1 base and J dropped 1 base, with 5 bases sitting between them.